This section outlines one TCR beta chain sequence together with its context. Trimming took off 3 bases at V and 5 bases at J, with 10 bases between the two ends. The CDR3 runs to 12 residues. Germline CDR1 is DFQATT and CDR2 is SNEGSKA (reference sequence). Sequencing used immunoSEQ multiplex PCR; TCRdb keeps in-frame clones, though not all of them. The sample's table shows 150,000 to 200,000 clones. The data belong to a study of control samples from healthy donors and cancer patients. The sequence derives from a woman aged 25 to 45 in good health. Sample: blood. The V call is TRBV20-1, the J call TRBJ1-1; D might be TRBD1 (5 bases). The CDR3 region has the DNA TGCAGTGCTAGTCCCAGGGTGACTGAAGCTTTCTTT. The encoded protein is CSASPRVTEAFF.